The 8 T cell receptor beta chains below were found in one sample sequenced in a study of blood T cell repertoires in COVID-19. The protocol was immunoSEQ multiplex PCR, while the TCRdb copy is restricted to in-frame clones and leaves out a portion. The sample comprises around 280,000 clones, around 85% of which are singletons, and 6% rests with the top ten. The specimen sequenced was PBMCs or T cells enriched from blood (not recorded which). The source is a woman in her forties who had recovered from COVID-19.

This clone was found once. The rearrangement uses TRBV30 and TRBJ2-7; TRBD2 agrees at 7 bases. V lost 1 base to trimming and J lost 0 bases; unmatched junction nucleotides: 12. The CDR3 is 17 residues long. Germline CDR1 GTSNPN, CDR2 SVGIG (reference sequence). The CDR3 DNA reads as TGTGCCTGGAGTGGCCGAAGCGGGAACCCTTTCTCCTACGAGCAGTACTTC. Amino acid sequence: CAWSGRSGNPFSYEQYF.

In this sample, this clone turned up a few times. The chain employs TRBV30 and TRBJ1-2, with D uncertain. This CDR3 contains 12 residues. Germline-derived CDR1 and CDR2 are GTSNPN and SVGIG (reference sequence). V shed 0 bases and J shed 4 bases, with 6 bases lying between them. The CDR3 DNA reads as TGTGCCTGGAGTGTTGGGCCCTATGGCTACACCTTC. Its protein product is CAWSVGPYGYTF.

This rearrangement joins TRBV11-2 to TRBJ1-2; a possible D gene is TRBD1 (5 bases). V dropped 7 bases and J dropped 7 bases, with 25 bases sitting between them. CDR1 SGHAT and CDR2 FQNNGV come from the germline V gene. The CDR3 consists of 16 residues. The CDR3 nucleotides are TGTGCCAGCACCCTAGTTTTGGGGACGGGAGCCCCTGGCTACACCTTC. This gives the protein CASTLVLGTGAPGYTF.

The chain's CDR3 is CASSLSPPVQYF. CDR3 bases: TGCGCCAGCAGCTTGTCTCCCCCCGTGCAGTACTTC. The chain combines TRBV5-1 with TRBJ2-7; the D is unclear. The CDR3 spans 12 residues. Trimming took off 1 base at V and 9 bases at J, with 11 bases between the two ends. Germline CDR1 reads SGHRS; CDR2 reads YFSETQ.

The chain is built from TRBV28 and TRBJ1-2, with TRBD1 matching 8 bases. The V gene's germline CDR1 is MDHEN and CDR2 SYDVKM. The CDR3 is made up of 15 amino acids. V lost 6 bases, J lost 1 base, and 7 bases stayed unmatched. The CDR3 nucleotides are TGTGCCAGCAGCCCGAGACAGGGGTATAACTATGGCTACACCTTC. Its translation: CASSPRQGYNYGYTF.

The CDR3 DNA follows: TGTGCCAGCAGCTTTTACGGGAGAAATACCGGGGAGCTGTTTTTT. Residues: CASSFYGRNTGELFF. The chain is built from TRBV7-8 and TRBJ2-2; tentative D call: TRBD2 (6 bases). The CDR3 consists of 15 residues. Trimming left V 3 bases short and J 5 bases short, with 13 bases between. Germline assignment: CDR1 SGHVS and CDR2 FQNEAQ.

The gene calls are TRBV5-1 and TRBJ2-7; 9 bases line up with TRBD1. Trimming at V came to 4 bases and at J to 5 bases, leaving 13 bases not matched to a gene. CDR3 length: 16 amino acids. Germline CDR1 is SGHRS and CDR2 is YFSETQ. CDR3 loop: CASSPSGTGWVHEQYF. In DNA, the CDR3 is TGCGCCAGCAGCCCGTCCGGGACAGGGTGGGTCCACGAGCAGTACTTC.

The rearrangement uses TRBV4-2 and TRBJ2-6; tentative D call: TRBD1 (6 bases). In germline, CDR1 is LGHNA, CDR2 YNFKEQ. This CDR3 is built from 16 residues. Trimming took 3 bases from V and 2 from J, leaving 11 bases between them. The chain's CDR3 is CASSQDDRTGANVLTF. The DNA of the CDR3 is TGTGCCAGCAGCCAGGATGACAGGACTGGGGCCAACGTCCTGACTTTC.